This is a list of T cell receptor beta chains from one sample in a study of T cell responses to AZD1222 COVID-19 vaccine. Libraries were prepared by immunoSEQ multiplex PCR; TCRdb keeps only in-frame clonotypes and omits some of them. The sample holds more than 95,000 clones, 88% seen once. The sample was peripheral blood, taken on day 0 of AZD1222 vaccination. The receptor source for this set is an adult in good health. The CDR3 runs from the conserved cysteine through the conserved F or W. D genes are given only for firm matches. Size tells how often a clone was seen (once, few, many) or the class of an expanded clone, and some rows leave it out.

V	size	J	D	DNA	CDR3
TRBV6-5	-	TRBJ2-7	-	TGTGCCAGCAGTTACTCAGGAGGGAGACGCTCCTACGAGCAGTACTTC	CASSYSGGRRSYEQYF
TRBV15	-	TRBJ2-1	TRBD2	TGTGCCACCAGCAGAGTCCGCGGGGGGGCTTACAATGAGCAGTTCTTC	CATSRVRGGAYNEQFF
TRBV7-9	-	TRBJ2-1	-	TGTGCCAGCAGCTTATTGGGGTCGGGGGATGATGAGCAGTTCTTC	CASSLLGSGDDEQFF
TRBV5-1	-	TRBJ2-7	TRBD1	TGCGCCAGCAGGCCGGAGACAGGGTACTACGAGCAGTACTTC	CASRPETGYYEQYF
TRBV30	-	TRBJ1-2	-	TGTGCCTGGAGTGTAGGGCGGGGACCCGGCTACACCTTC	CAWSVGRGPGYTF
TRBV20-1	-	TRBJ2-5	TRBD2	TGCAGTGCTAGTCCCCAAGGGTGGGAGGGACAAGAGACCCAGTACTTC	CSASPQGWEGQETQYF
TRBV12-3/TRBV12-4	-	TRBJ1-5	-	TGTGCCAGCAGTCAAGGGGCTTTTCAGCCCCAGCATTTT	CASSQGAFQPQHF
TRBV9	once	TRBJ1-2	-	TGTGCCAGCAGCGACGGACAGTTTAACTATGGCTACACCTTC	CASSDGQFNYGYTF
TRBV6-5	-	TRBJ2-2	-	TGTGCCACCTTCGCAGCGGTCACCGGGGAGCTGTTTTTT	CATFAAVTGELFF
TRBV10-3	-	TRBJ2-7	TRBD1	TGTGCCATCCGCCAGGGGGCGAGGGACGAGCAGTACTTC	CAIRQGARDEQYF
TRBV4-3	-	TRBJ1-3	TRBD1	TGCGCCAGCAGCCAAGATGGGACAGGGCGGAACACCATATATTTT	CASSQDGTGRNTIYF
TRBV3-1/TRBV3-2	-	TRBJ2-3	TRBD1	TGTGCCAGCAGCCAACAAAGGGGAGGGACAGGGGAGAGAGATACGCAGTATTTT	CASSQQRGGTGERDTQYF
TRBV18	-	TRBJ2-1	TRBD1	TGTGCCAGCTCACCGGGGACAGGGCCGAATGAGCAGTTCTTC	CASSPGTGPNEQFF
TRBV21-1	-	TRBJ1-3	-	TGTGCCAGCAGCAAAGCGCTTCCAGGTGGTGGAAACACCATATATTTT	CASSKALPGGGNTIYF
TRBV5-1	-	TRBJ1-1	-	TGCGCCAGCAGCTTGCCACAGGGCAACACTGAAGCTTTCTTT	CASSLPQGNTEAFF
TRBV7-3	-	TRBJ2-7	TRBD1	TGTGCCAGCAGCCCGGGACAGGGTGTTCGCGAGCAGTACTTC	CASSPGQGVREQYF
TRBV28	-	TRBJ2-5	-	TGTGCCAGCAGTCCACTCAGGGGATTTGAGACCCAGTACTTC	CASSPLRGFETQYF
TRBV6-5	-	TRBJ2-7	TRBD1	TGTGCCAGCAGGGAGGTGGGACAGGCCTACGAGCAGTACTTC	CASREVGQAYEQYF